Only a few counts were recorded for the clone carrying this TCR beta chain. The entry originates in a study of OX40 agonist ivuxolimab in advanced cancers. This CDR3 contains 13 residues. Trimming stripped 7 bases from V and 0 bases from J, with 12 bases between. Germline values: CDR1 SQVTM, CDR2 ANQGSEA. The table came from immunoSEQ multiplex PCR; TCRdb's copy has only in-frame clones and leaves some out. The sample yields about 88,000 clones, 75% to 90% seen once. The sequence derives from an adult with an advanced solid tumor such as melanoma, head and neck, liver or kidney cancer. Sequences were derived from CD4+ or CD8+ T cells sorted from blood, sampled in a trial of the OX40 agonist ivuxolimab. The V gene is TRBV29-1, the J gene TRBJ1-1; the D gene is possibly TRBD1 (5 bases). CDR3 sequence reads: CSGLTDLNTEAFF. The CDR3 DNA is TGCAGCGGCCTGACAGATCTGAACACTGAAGCTTTCTTT.